This T cell receptor beta chain was recovered during a study of T cell repertoires in cytomegalovirus infection. About the study: It can be stated that public TCR beta signatures indicated CMV infection as well as a matching HLA type.

TCRdb reanalysed the reads using MiXCR and keeps one entry per CDR3 protein. The data contain 210,000 or so distinct CDR3 sequences, approximately 7% of them seen just once; the ten biggest clones take up roughly 6.5%. Study results and caveats: There were HLA-C-restricted CMV-specific TCR beta clonotypes dominating the ex vivo response.

This clonotype has ten or more counts. The antigen remains unidentified. Germline values: CDR1 SGDLS, CDR2 YYNGEE. The CDR3 sequence is 14 residues long. The V gene lost 1 base and the J gene lost 3 bases, with 7 bases spanning the gap. Input material: PBMCs. The chain is built from TRBV9 and TRBJ1-4; D might be TRBD1 (5 bases). The TCR comes from a human donor in good health (CMV status not recorded). Some clones in this sample may be carry-over from other donors' samples. The CDR3 sequence is CASSVQGANEKLFF. CDR3 coding DNA: TGTGCCAGCAGCGTACAGGGCGCTAATGAAAAACTGTTTTTT.